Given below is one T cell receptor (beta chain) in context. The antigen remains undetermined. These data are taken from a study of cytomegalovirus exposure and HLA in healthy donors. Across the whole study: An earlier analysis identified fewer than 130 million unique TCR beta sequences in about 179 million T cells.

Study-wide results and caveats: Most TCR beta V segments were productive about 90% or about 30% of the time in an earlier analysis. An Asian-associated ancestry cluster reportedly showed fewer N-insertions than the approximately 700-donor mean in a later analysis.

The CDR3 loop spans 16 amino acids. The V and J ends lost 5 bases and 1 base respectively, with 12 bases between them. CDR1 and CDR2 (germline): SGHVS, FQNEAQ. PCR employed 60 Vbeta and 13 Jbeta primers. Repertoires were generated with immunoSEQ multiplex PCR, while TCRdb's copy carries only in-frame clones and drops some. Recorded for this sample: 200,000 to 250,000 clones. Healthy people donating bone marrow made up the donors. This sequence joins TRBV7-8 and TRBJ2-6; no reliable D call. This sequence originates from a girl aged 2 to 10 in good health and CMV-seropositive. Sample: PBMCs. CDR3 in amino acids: CASSLEYGSGANVLTF. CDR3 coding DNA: TGTGCCAGCAGCCTCGAATACGGGTCTGGGGCCAACGTCCTGACTTTC.